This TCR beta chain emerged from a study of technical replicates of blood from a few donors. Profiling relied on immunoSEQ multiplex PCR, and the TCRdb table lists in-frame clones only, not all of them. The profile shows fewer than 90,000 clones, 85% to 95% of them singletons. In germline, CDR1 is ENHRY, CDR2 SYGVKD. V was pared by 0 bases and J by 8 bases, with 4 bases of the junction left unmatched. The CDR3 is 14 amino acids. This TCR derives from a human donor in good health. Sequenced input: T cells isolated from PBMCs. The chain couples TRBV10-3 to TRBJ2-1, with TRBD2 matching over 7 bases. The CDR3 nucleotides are TGTGCCATCAGTGAGTCGCGGGAGTTTTATGAGCAGTTCTTC. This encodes CAISESREFYEQFF.